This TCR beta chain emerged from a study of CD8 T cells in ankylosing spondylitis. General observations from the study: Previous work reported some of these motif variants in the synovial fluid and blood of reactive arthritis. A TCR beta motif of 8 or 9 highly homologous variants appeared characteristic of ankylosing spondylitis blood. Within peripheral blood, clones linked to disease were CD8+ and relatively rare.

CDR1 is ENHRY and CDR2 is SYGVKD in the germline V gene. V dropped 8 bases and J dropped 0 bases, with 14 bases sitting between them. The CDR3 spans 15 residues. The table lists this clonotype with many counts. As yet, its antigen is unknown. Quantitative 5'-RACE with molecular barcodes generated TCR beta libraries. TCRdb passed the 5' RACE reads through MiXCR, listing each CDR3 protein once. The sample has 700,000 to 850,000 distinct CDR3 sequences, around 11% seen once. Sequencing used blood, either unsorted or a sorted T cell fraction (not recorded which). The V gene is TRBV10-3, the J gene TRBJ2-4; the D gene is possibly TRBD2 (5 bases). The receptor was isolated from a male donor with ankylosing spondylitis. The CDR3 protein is CAIGEGVRAKNIQYF. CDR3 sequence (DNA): TGTGCCATCGGCGAGGGCGTTAGAGCCAAAAACATTCAGTACTTC.